The rows below give T cell receptor beta chains drawn from one sample of a study of T-cell memory formation after mild COVID-19. TCRdb re-derived calls from the 5' RACE reads in MiXCR, one entry per CDR3 protein. The sample holds some 130,000 distinct CDR3 sequences, 16% seen once. Sequences were obtained from PBMCs or a T cell subset sorted from them (not recorded which). These receptors were taken from an adult woman who had mild COVID-19 (a few samples of this study predate the infection). Cell type and time point are not known. CDR3s leave out the opening cysteine and the closing phenylalanine or tryptophan. A D gene is named only where the DNA matches it firmly.

TRBV5-6 TRBD1 ASSPQGQFYNSPLH
TRBV20-1 TRBD1 SARTGGVSGEQF
TRBV20-1 . SARGTVDEQF
TRBV5-1 . ASSLMQGLQETQY
TRBV29-1 TRBD1 SGWGTGDTDTQY
TRBV7-6 . ASSVSTDTQY
TRBV7-2 . ASSSRRAYEQY
TRBV6-6 . ASSYLNGQEQF
TRBV12-3/TRBV12-4 . ASSLSRRTYNEQF
TRBV12-3/TRBV12-4 . ASTPQRTGGYT
TRBV20-1 . SARGLRDWSYEQY
TRBV7-9 TRBD1 ASSLEGQVSSYEQY
TRBV4-2 . ASSPLGPQETQY
TRBV6-1 . ASSEMVGAGTDTQY
TRBV15 TRBD2 ATSMGLAGGPADTQY
TRBV7-9 TRBD1 ASRIMDRVYNEQF
TRBV6-5 . ASSYLTGGNTEAF
TRBV10-3 . AISVEGTNSPLH
TRBV5-5 . ASSLTTLAKNIQY
TRBV12-3/TRBV12-4 . ASSPSGSEQETQY
TRBV9 . ASSTRGGQGNIQY
TRBV19 . ASSGVFREPNIYNEQF
TRBV11-2 . ASGHGEYEQY
TRBV5-1 TRBD1 ASSSDRDLSGANVLT
TRBV20-1 TRBD1 SARDGPGTGGISPLH
TRBV6-2/TRBV6-3 . ASRKIPTFSKDTQY
TRBV4-3 . ASSQSGRVSSYNEQF
TRBV2 TRBD2 ASARTSGSRYEQY
TRBV25-1 . ASSEAGTLYYEQY
TRBV29-1 . SVEDRGGANGVDEQF
TRBV5-4 . ASAAGMTDTQY
TRBV27 . ASSPEHYYNEQF
TRBV15 . ATSRDGYGELF
TRBV15 . ATSRAKGNTIY
TRBV5-1 . ASSLDRSSYEQY
TRBV5-1 TRBD2 ASSPGLAGGPRETQY
TRBV7-2 . ASSFGVEQF
TRBV12-3/TRBV12-4 TRBD2 ASSSGGGGEQF
TRBV29-1 TRBD2 SVGAGVKETQY